This T cell receptor (beta chain) was recovered during a study of OX40 agonist ivuxolimab in advanced cancers. The assay was immunoSEQ multiplex PCR, and TCRdb's table has in-frame clones only and misses some. The data contain about 69,000 clones, over 60% of them singletons. Germline V gives CDR1 SGHNT, CDR2 YENEEA. This CDR3 comprises 15 residues. The V segment lost 5 bases and the J segment 4 bases; nucleotides outside the gene matches: 8. This receptor was taken from an adult with an advanced solid tumor such as melanoma, head and neck, liver or kidney cancer. The rearrangement uses TRBV11-3 and TRBJ2-7; 10 bases map to TRBD1. The specimen was CD4+ or CD8+ T cells sorted from blood, collected in a trial of the OX40 agonist ivuxolimab. In DNA, the CDR3 is TGTGCCAGCAGCCGCGGGACAGGGGAGACGTACGAGCAGTACTTC. Translating gives CASSRGTGETYEQYF. The variable domain in full, completed from reference TRBV11-3 and TRBJ2-7, reads EAGVVQSPRYKIIEKKQPVAFWCNPISGHNTLYWYLQNLGQGPELLIRYENEEAVDDSQLPKDRFSAERLKGVDSTLKIQPAELGDSAVYLCASSRGTGETYEQYFGPGTRLTVT.